Listed below are T cell receptor beta chains from one sample, sequenced in a study of shared clonotypes between healthy human individuals. Some clones are missing from TCRdb's copy, which holds only in-frame ones; the method was immunoSEQ multiplex PCR. The sample shows 1.4 million to 1.5 million clones, 96% of them seen only once. The specimen sequenced was naive CD4+ T cells sorted from blood. The receptors come from a man aged 30 to 39 in good health. Each CDR3 is given with its conserved first and last residue. D genes are given only for firm matches. Size is stated for part of the rows, as once, few or many counts, or as a class when the clone is expanded.

d_gene: .; len: 14; j_gene: TRBJ1-1; abundance: .; v_gene: TRBV13; CDR3nt: TGTGCCAGCAGCTTAGGCCGGCAGCCGATGTGGGCTTTCTTT; CDR3aa: CASSLGRQPMWAFF
d_gene: TRBD2; len: 17; j_gene: TRBJ2-1; abundance: .; v_gene: TRBV15; CDR3nt: TGTGCCACCAGCAGAGCGTTGGGACTAGCGTCAGACAATGAGCAGTTCTTC; CDR3aa: CATSRALGLASDNEQFF
d_gene: .; len: 15; j_gene: TRBJ1-1; abundance: .; v_gene: TRBV5-1; CDR3nt: TGCGCCAGCAGGGAGGGGAACTTTCGGAACACTGAAGCTTTCTTT; CDR3aa: CASREGNFRNTEAFF
d_gene: TRBD2; len: 14; j_gene: TRBJ2-7; abundance: .; v_gene: TRBV7-2; CDR3nt: TGTGCCAGCAGCCCTGTTGCGGGAGCCTACGAGCAGTACTTC; CDR3aa: CASSPVAGAYEQYF
d_gene: .; len: 13; j_gene: TRBJ2-5; abundance: .; v_gene: TRBV7-9; CDR3nt: TGTGCCAGCAGCCCTGGAATACTAGAGACCCAGTACTTC; CDR3aa: CASSPGILETQYF
d_gene: .; len: 15; j_gene: TRBJ2-5; abundance: many; v_gene: TRBV7-2; CDR3nt: TGTGCCAGCAGCTTAAGGGGGGGAGCTGTAGAGACCCAGTACTTC; CDR3aa: CASSLRGGAVETQYF
d_gene: .; len: 13; j_gene: TRBJ2-1; abundance: few; v_gene: TRBV27; CDR3nt: TGTGCCAGCAGTCTCGGACAGTTGGGTGAGCAGTTCTTC; CDR3aa: CASSLGQLGEQFF
d_gene: .; len: 11; j_gene: TRBJ1-4; abundance: .; v_gene: TRBV20-1; CDR3nt: TGCAGTGCTAGCGCCGAGGAAAAACTGTTTTTT; CDR3aa: CSASAEEKLFF
d_gene: .; len: 16; j_gene: TRBJ1-4; abundance: .; v_gene: TRBV7-9; CDR3nt: TGTGCCAGCAGCTTAGGCAACACCGGGACCAATGAAAAACTGTTTTTT; CDR3aa: CASSLGNTGTNEKLFF
d_gene: .; len: 17; j_gene: TRBJ2-7; abundance: .; v_gene: TRBV5-1; CDR3nt: TGCGCCAGCAGCTTGGTTCCTATTACTCCGACGGGCTACGAGCAGTACTTC; CDR3aa: CASSLVPITPTGYEQYF